Following are 23 T cell receptor beta chains from one sample sequenced in a study of blood T cell repertoires in COVID-19. Repertoires were generated with immunoSEQ multiplex PCR, while TCRdb's copy carries only in-frame clones and drops some. Of roughly 250,000 clones in the sample, 84% are singletons; the top ten hold approximately 15%. The sequenced sample consisted of peripheral blood. These receptors came from a person between 70 and 80 years old with COVID-19, enrolled during active disease.

The CDR3 DNA follows: TGTGCCAGCAGCGTAGGGAAGGGGCAGGATGGCTACACCTTC. Its protein product is CASSVGKGQDGYTF. The chain uses TRBV9 and TRBJ1-2; maybe TRBD1 (5 bases). There are 14 residues in the CDR3. CDR1 and CDR2 from the germline V gene are SGDLS and YYNGEE. Trimming left V 0 bases short and J 6 bases short, with 12 bases between.

This rearrangement joins TRBV19 to TRBJ2-7; 10 positions agree with TRBD2. Germline V gene data show CDR1 as LNHDA and CDR2 as SQIVND (reference sequence). The CDR3 covers 16 residues. The V and J ends lost 3 bases and 0 bases, in that order; junction bases with no gene match: 5. The DNA of the CDR3 is TGTGCCAGTAGTATGGGGATAGCGGGGGGCTCCTACGAGCAGTACTTC. Encoded protein: CASSMGIAGGSYEQYF.

CDR3 bases: TGCGCCAGCAGTGATCAGCGGGGGCCCACAGATACGCAGTATTTT. This gives the protein CASSDQRGPTDTQYF. The V and J genes are TRBV5-1 and TRBJ2-3; 8 bases match TRBD2. Germline V gene data show CDR1 as SGHRS and CDR2 as YFSETQ. V dropped 5 bases and J dropped 2; count of bases not matched to a gene: 7. This CDR3 has 15 residues.

The CDR3 sequence: CASSLGMDEKLFF. In DNA, the CDR3 is TGCGCCAGCAGCCTCGGGATGGATGAAAAACTGTTTTTT. The V call is TRBV5-1, the J call TRBJ1-4, with unresolved D. Germline loops: CDR1 SGHRS, CDR2 YFSETQ. Trimming cost V 4 bases and J 6 bases, with 10 bases left between them. The CDR3 spans 13 residues.

The V and J genes are TRBV3-1 (or the pseudogene TRBV3-2) and TRBJ2-7; 10 bases are a match to TRBD2. The V and J ends lost 0 bases and 7 bases, in that order; junction bases with no gene match: 6. The V gene's germline CDR1 is LGHDT and CDR2 YNNKEL (reference sequence). CDR3 length: 15 amino acids. DNA for the CDR3: TGTGCCAGCAGCCAAGACCCAGCGGGGGGGCCTGAGCAGTACTTC. This codes for CASSQDPAGGPEQYF.

The chain couples TRBV2 to TRBJ2-3; D unresolved. The CDR3 is made up of 14 amino acids. The germline V and J ends were trimmed by 9 bases and 3 bases, with 16 bases remaining between them. Per germline, CDR1 SNHLY and CDR2 FYNNEI. CDR3 DNA: TGTGCCAGTAGACAAGCTCATGGGACAGATACGCAGTATTTT. Translated, it gives CASRQAHGTDTQYF.

The chain links TRBV12-3 or TRBV12-4 to TRBJ2-1, with D tentatively TRBD2 (5 bases). The CDR3 length is 13 residues. V gave up 4 bases and J gave up 3 bases, with 7 bases separating them. In nucleotides, the CDR3 is TGTGCCAGCAGTTCGGGGTTCTACAATGAGCAGTTCTTC. This codes for CASSSGFYNEQFF.

This clone was recorded only once. The chain joins TRBV25-1 to TRBJ2-7, with D unclear. The V end lost 6 bases, the J end lost 6 bases, and 12 bases lay between the germline ends. Germline loops: CDR1 MGHDK, CDR2 SYGVNS. There are 12 residues in the CDR3. The CDR3 spells CASSLNPGEQYF. CDR3 DNA sequence: TGTGCCAGCAGCCTGAACCCGGGCGAGCAGTACTTC.

This chain links TRBV2 with TRBJ2-2, with 8 bases lining up with TRBD2. Germline-derived CDR1 and CDR2 are SNHLY and FYNNEI. CDR3 length: 14 amino acids. The CDR3 DNA reads as TGTGCGACAAAGCGGGAGCAGTCGGCCGGGGAGCTGTTTTTT. Amino acid sequence: CATKREQSAGELFF.

This chain joins TRBV5-6 and TRBJ2-7; 8 bases fit TRBD1. Looked up from germline, CDR1 is SGHDT and CDR2 is YYEEEE. The CDR3 has 14 amino acids. V lost 4 bases and J lost 3; bases outside the gene matches: 6. As DNA, the CDR3 is TGTGCCAGCAGCGTCCGGGACAGGCACTACGAGCAGTACTTC. It specifies CASSVRDRHYEQYF.

The chain has TRBV5-1 and TRBJ1-3, with 8 nucleotides matching TRBD1. CDR3 length: 14 residues. The germline V gene has CDR1 SGHRS and CDR2 YFSETQ. J lost 4 bases, V lost 3 bases, and 3 bases had no gene match. DNA of the CDR3: TGCGCCAGCAGCTACCGGGACAGGGGAAACACCATATATTTT. Amino acids: CASSYRDRGNTIYF.

This clone was observed a single time. V gene TRBV28 combines with J gene TRBJ1-5; D possibly corresponds to TRBD1 (5 bases). Germline V gene lookup returns CDR1 MDHEN and CDR2 SYDVKM. Trimming removed 2 bases at V and 6 bases at J, with 8 bases between. The CDR3 consists of 13 residues. DNA for the CDR3: TGTGCCAGCAGTTTAATCCAGGGTCAGCCCCAGCATTTT. It encodes CASSLIQGQPQHF.

The gene calls are TRBV6-5 and TRBJ2-5; 9 positions match TRBD1. This CDR3 contains 14 residues. The trim removed 5 bases at V and 4 bases at J, leaving 5 bases unmatched. Germline values: CDR1 MNHEY, CDR2 SVGAGI. The CDR3 region is CASSRDRVSETQYF. The CDR3, as DNA: TGTGCCAGCAGTAGGGACAGGGTGTCAGAGACCCAGTACTTC.

The genes are TRBV24-1 and TRBJ1-2, with D possibly matching TRBD1 (5 bases). V lost 0 bases, J lost 4 bases, and 20 bases lay in between. Germline-derived CDR1 and CDR2 are KGHDR and SFDVKD. The CDR3 contains 18 residues. The CDR3 nucleotides read TGTGCCACCAGTGATTTGCGGAATTACAGGCAACCCTGCTATGGCTACACCTTC. It translates to CATSDLRNYRQPCYGYTF.

The chain couples TRBV5-1 to TRBJ2-6; 7 positions match TRBD1. V lost 4 bases to trimming and J lost 1 base; unmatched junction nucleotides: 8. Germline-derived CDR1 and CDR2 are SGHRS and YFSETQ. The CDR3 covers 17 residues. The CDR3 sequence is CASSLTGQRSGANVLTF. The CDR3 DNA sequence: TGCGCCAGCAGCCTGACAGGGCAAAGATCTGGGGCCAACGTCCTGACTTTC.

The rearrangement joins TRBV7-7 to TRBJ1-3, with TRBD1 matching 9 bases. This CDR3 is 21 amino acids long. Germline CDR1 is SSHAT and CDR2 is FNYEAQ (reference sequence). With 5 bases clipped from V and 4 bases from J, the junction kept 24 bases outside the gene matches. CDR3 region: CASSKTHRDREDHQAGNTIYF. The CDR3 bases are TGTGCCAGCAGCAAAACCCACCGGGACAGGGAAGATCATCAGGCCGGAAACACCATATATTTT.

This chain links TRBV18 with TRBJ2-7, with unresolved D. Per germline, CDR1 KGHSH and CDR2 LQKENI. The CDR3 consists of 20 residues. Trimming removed 1 base from V and 1 base from J, with 26 bases in between. The CDR3 DNA follows: TGTGCCAGCTCACCACTTCAGAGGATTGGTCGGGTCTTGGAGTCCTACGAGCAGTACTTC. Amino acids: CASSPLQRIGRVLESYEQYF.

This sequence joins TRBV5-6 and TRBJ1-3; 7 bases agree with TRBD1. J lost 2 bases, V lost 3 bases, and 5 bases had no gene match. The CDR3 spans 15 residues. Germline-derived CDR1 and CDR2 are SGHDT and YYEEEE. The CDR3: CASSSAGGTGNTIYF. CDR3 bases: TGTGCCAGCAGCTCAGCAGGGGGAACTGGAAACACCATATATTTT.

The rearrangement links TRBV7-2 to TRBJ2-7, with 10 bases fitting TRBD1. The CDR3 extends over 15 amino acids. From germline, CDR1 is SGHTA and CDR2 FQGNSA. The junction had 7 bases not matched to a gene; V was cut back by 5 bases and J by 3 bases. Here the CDR3 reads CASSTRDRGRYEQYF. The CDR3 nucleotides read TGTGCCAGCAGCACCCGGGACAGGGGACGCTACGAGCAGTACTTC.

The rearrangement uses TRBV2 and TRBJ2-1; 12 bases fit TRBD2. The CDR3 covers 16 residues. Germline-derived CDR1 and CDR2 are SNHLY and FYNNEI. J lost 4 bases, V lost 6 bases, and 7 bases had no gene match. The CDR3 region is CASRDPSGGAYNEQFF. CDR3 nucleotides: TGTGCCAGCAGGGATCCTAGCGGGGGGGCGTACAATGAGCAGTTCTTC.

The V call is TRBV13, the J call TRBJ2-5; a possible D gene is TRBD2 (6 bases). V dropped 5 bases and J dropped 3 bases, with 25 bases sitting between them. This CDR3 contains 18 residues. Germline V lookup: CDR1 PRHDT, CDR2 FYEKMQ (reference sequence). The CDR3 is CASSIAPKTAPGEETQYF. The CDR3 nucleotides are TGTGCCAGCAGCATAGCCCCGAAGACAGCCCCGGGGGAAGAGACCCAGTACTTC.

The J gene is TRBJ2-3, the V gene TRBV18; 7 bases agree with TRBD2. J lost 4 bases, V lost 3 bases, and 16 bases had no gene match. The CDR3 is made up of 18 amino acids. Germline V gives CDR1 KGHSH, CDR2 LQKENI. The CDR3 bases are TGTGCCAGCTCACCGCTTCGAGCGGGGAGTCTTAGCCCAGATACGCAGTATTTT. Translated, it gives CASSPLRAGSLSPDTQYF.

V usage is TRBV4-1 and J usage is TRBJ2-7; TRBD1 matches 7 bases. Germline assignment: CDR1 MGHRA and CDR2 YSYEKL. Trimming cost V 6 bases and J 3 bases; bases outside gene matches: 11. The CDR3 loop spans 15 amino acids. CDR3 protein: CASRYRDSNFYEQYF. In DNA, the CDR3 is TGCGCCAGCAGGTACCGGGACAGCAATTTCTACGAGCAGTACTTC.